The clone carrying this T cell receptor beta chain turned up a few times. Its matching antigen is unknown. This sample stems from a study of CD8 T cells in ankylosing spondylitis. The CDR3 is 13 residues long. The V and J ends lost 7 bases and 7 bases respectively, with 16 bases between them. Regarding the study as a whole: Eight highly homologous variants formed a TCR beta motif that appeared characteristic of ankylosing spondylitis blood.

Each CDR3 protein is one row after TCRdb ran MiXCR on the 5' RACE reads. The data contain approximately 540,000 distinct CDR3 sequences, approximately 12% of them singletons. The sequenced sample was blood, either unsorted or a sorted T cell fraction (not recorded which). The J gene is TRBJ1-1, the V gene TRBV12-3 or TRBV12-4; a possible D gene is TRBD1 (5 bases). The sequence was obtained from a male donor with ankylosing spondylitis. The CDR3 here is CASTQLMGGEAFF. The CDR3 DNA is TGTGCCAGCACTCAACTTATGGGGGGTGAAGCTTTCTTT.